Each of the 16 T cell receptor beta chains below was sequenced from the same sample in a study of cytomegalovirus exposure and HLA in healthy donors (dated by TCRdb to 2015 to 2018). Receptor amplification or capture employed the immunoSEQ multiplex PCR assay. For the multiplex PCR, a mixture combining 60 forward primers for TCR Vbeta segments and 13 reverse primers for TCR Jbeta segments was used. The table comes from immuneACCESS by way of TCRdb, which keeps in-frame sequences with V and J called. Part of the clones is missing from these tables; in studies checked, under half for an unresolved V gene and the rest for unknown reasons. In all, the sample holds about 200,000 clones, and approximately 86% of those were seen once. Approximately 0.31% of the sample belongs to the ten largest clones. The sequenced material came from PBMCs. These TCRs come from a woman under 40 in good health and CMV-seronegative.

The chain recombines TRBV7-9 with TRBJ2-1, with D possibly being TRBD2 (6 bases). CDR1 SEHNR and CDR2 FQNEAQ come from the germline V gene (reference sequence). This CDR3 has 16 residues. Trimming removed 1 base at V and 0 bases at J, with 10 bases between. CDR3 nucleotides: TGTGCCAGCAGCTTAGATGGGGGGAGCTCCTACAATGAGCAGTTCTTC. Amino acid sequence: CASSLDGGSSYNEQFF.

V usage is TRBV28 and J usage is TRBJ2-5; D is perhaps TRBD2 (5 bases). V was pared by 5 bases and J by 2 bases, with 15 bases between. Germline V gives CDR1 MDHEN, CDR2 SYDVKM. This CDR3 comprises 15 residues. The CDR3 DNA is TGTGCCAGCAGTAGCCGACGGACTCAACAAGAGACCCAGTACTTC. Its protein product is CASSSRRTQQETQYF.

The rearrangement uses TRBV6-1 and TRBJ1-3, with D tentatively TRBD1 (6 bases). The germline V and J ends were trimmed by 5 bases and 3 bases, with 14 bases remaining between them. Germline V gene sequence: CDR1 MNHNS, CDR2 SASEGT. This CDR3 is 15 amino acids long. The CDR3 sequence is CASSQDSFGGNTIYF. The CDR3 bases are TGTGCCAGCAGTCAGGACAGCTTTGGTGGAAACACCATATATTTT.

This rearrangement joins TRBV6-5 to TRBJ1-3; D is unresolved. This CDR3 contains 15 residues. Germline CDR1 MNHEY, CDR2 SVGAGI. Trimming pared 4 bases from V and 0 bases from J, leaving 10 bases between. CDR3 amino acids: CASSSSIASGNTIYF. CDR3 in DNA: TGTGCCAGCAGTTCTAGTATCGCCTCTGGAAACACCATATATTTT.

This clone was detected once. The chain joins TRBV2 to TRBJ1-1; D is possibly TRBD1 (6 bases). V was shortened by 7 bases and J by 0 bases, with 12 bases between the two germline ends. Germline-derived CDR1 and CDR2 are SNHLY and FYNNEI. The CDR3 is made up of 14 amino acids. The CDR3 reads CASNRERMNTEAFF. CDR3 nucleotide sequence: TGTGCCAGCAACAGGGAGAGGATGAACACTGAAGCTTTCTTT.

The DNA for the CDR3 is TGTGCCAGCAGTAGGGGAAACACAGATACGCAGTATTTT. Encoded protein: CASSRGNTDTQYF. J is TRBJ2-3 and V is TRBV6-5; the D gene is possibly TRBD1 (5 bases). This CDR3 has 13 residues. Germline V CDR1 and CDR2: MNHEY, SVGAGI. The V and J ends lost 5 bases and 2 bases respectively, with 8 bases between them.

The J gene is TRBJ1-1, the V gene TRBV20-1; 8 bases line up with TRBD1. This CDR3 spans 11 amino acids. Per germline, CDR1 DFQATT and CDR2 SNEGSKA (reference sequence). J was trimmed by 6 bases and V by 7 bases; bases with no gene match: 4. DNA for the CDR3: TGCAGTGTGGACAGGGTCGCTGAAGCTTTCTTT. Translating it yields CSVDRVAEAFF.

This clone has just one count. The CDR3 region is CSAPGKTQHF. The CDR3 DNA reads TGCAGTGCCCCGGGTAAGACCCAGCATTTT. This chain uses TRBV20-1 with TRBJ1-5; D ambiguous. V lost 6 bases and J lost 11, with 11 bases in between. The CDR3 is 10 amino acids. Germline CDR1 is DFQATT and CDR2 is SNEGSKA (reference sequence).

This clone was counted once. The V and J genes are TRBV6-1 and TRBJ1-5, with 8 bases matching TRBD1. This CDR3 is 15 amino acids long. Germline trimming cut 7 bases from V and 0 bases from J; bases unmatched to any gene: 5. CDR1 and CDR2 from the germline V gene are MNHNS and SASEGT. DNA for the CDR3: TGTGCCAGCACCTGGACAGGGAATAGCAATCAGCCCCAGCATTTT. It yields the protein CASTWTGNSNQPQHF.

V usage is TRBV29-1 and J usage is TRBJ2-5; 12 bases fit TRBD1. In germline, CDR1 is SQVTM, CDR2 ANQGSEA. CDR3 length: 15 residues. V shed 4 bases, J shed 1 base, and the junction held 4 bases outside the gene matches. CDR3 DNA sequence: TGCAGCGTTGTCCGGGACAGGGGGCTCCAAGAGACCCAGTACTTC. This sequence encodes CSVVRDRGLQETQYF.

The rearrangement uses TRBV11-2 and TRBJ2-2, with TRBD2 matching 10 bases. The junction had 2 bases not matched to a gene; V was cut back by 1 base and J by 3 bases. The CDR3 is 16 residues long. Per the germline V gene, CDR1 is SGHAT and CDR2 is FQNNGV. The CDR3 reads CASSLGLAGDTGELFF. The CDR3, as DNA: TGTGCCAGCAGCTTAGGGCTAGCGGGAGACACCGGGGAGCTGTTTTTT. The whole variable domain, remainder taken from reference TRBV11-2 and TRBJ2-2, is EAGVAQSPRYKIIEKRQSVAFWCNPISGHATLYWYQQILGQGPKLLIQFQNNGVVDDSQLPKDRFSAERLKGVDSTLKIQPAKLEDSAVYLCASSLGLAGDTGELFFGEGSRLTVL.

V and J are TRBV5-1 and TRBJ2-7, with D maybe TRBD1 (6 bases). The CDR3 consists of 15 residues. Trimming left V 2 bases short and J 2 bases short, with 14 bases between. The V gene's germline CDR1 is SGHRS and CDR2 YFSETQ. The CDR3, as DNA: TGCGCCAGCAGCTTCGGTGGCCAGGGGCCCTACGAGCAGTACTTC. Its protein is CASSFGGQGPYEQYF.

The chain recombines TRBV6-6 with TRBJ1-4, with TRBD1 identical over 9 bases. V lost 7 bases to trimming and J lost 5 bases; unmatched junction nucleotides: 11. CDR3 size: 16 residues. In germline, CDR1 is MNHNY, CDR2 SVGAGI (reference sequence). The CDR3 sequence is CASTTYPGTGNEKLFF. DNA for the CDR3: TGTGCCAGCACCACTTACCCCGGGACAGGGAATGAAAAACTGTTTTTT.

The chain's CDR3 is CASSNPASMEQYF. In nucleotides, the CDR3 is TGTGCCAGCTCCAACCCCGCTAGTATGGAGCAGTACTTC. The V call is TRBV18, the J call TRBJ2-7; D gene ambiguous. Germline values: CDR1 KGHSH, CDR2 LQKENI. The V end was cut by 6 bases, the J end by 7 bases, with 16 bases between. The CDR3 totals 13 residues.

The rearrangement joins TRBV4-1 to TRBJ2-1; 13 bases map to TRBD2. This CDR3 is built from 17 residues. The germline V gene encodes CDR1 MGHRA and CDR2 YSYEKL. With V trimmed by 4 bases and J by 1 base, 4 bases remained unmatched. The CDR3, as DNA: TGCGCCAGCAGCCCCTTGACTAGCGGGGGGTCCTACAATGAGCAGTTCTTC. This codes for CASSPLTSGGSYNEQFF.

The V call is TRBV28, the J call TRBJ1-1; no definite D call. The V and J ends lost 3 bases and 10 bases respectively, with 12 bases between them. CDR1 and CDR2 (germline): MDHEN, SYDVKM. The CDR3 sequence is 12 residues long. CDR3 sequence reads: CASSLSPYPAFF. In nucleotides, the CDR3 is TGTGCCAGCAGTTTGTCCCCCTACCCAGCTTTCTTT.